One sample yielded the 2 T cell receptor beta chains listed below, sequenced in a study of CD8 T cells in ankylosing spondylitis. TCRdb itself ran the 5' RACE reads through MiXCR, one entry per CDR3 protein. The sample shows 250,000 or so distinct CDR3 sequences, more than 20% of them seen only once. The specimen was blood, either unsorted or a sorted T cell fraction (not recorded which). The receptor set was obtained from a male donor with ankylosing spondylitis or in good health (not recorded which).

The chain uses TRBV10-3 and TRBJ1-1; D possibly corresponds to TRBD1 (5 bases). Germline CDR1 is ENHRY and CDR2 is SYGVKD. With 0 bases removed from V and 1 base from J, the gap between germline ends came to 6 bases. The CDR3 totals 14 residues. CDR3 protein: CAISESQGNTEAFF. The CDR3 DNA reads as TGTGCCATCAGTGAGTCCCAGGGGAACACTGAAGCTTTCTTT.

This clonotype was detected many times. CDR3 bases: TGCAGCGTTGAGGGGGGCAGGGGTAAGGCAAAGACCCAGTACTTC. Protein product: CSVEGGRGKAKTQYF. The chain joins TRBV29-1 to TRBJ2-5, with D perhaps TRBD1 or TRBD2 (6 bases each). Per germline, CDR1 SQVTM and CDR2 ANQGSEA. Trimming left V 3 bases short and J 6 bases short, with 20 bases between. This CDR3 is built from 15 residues.